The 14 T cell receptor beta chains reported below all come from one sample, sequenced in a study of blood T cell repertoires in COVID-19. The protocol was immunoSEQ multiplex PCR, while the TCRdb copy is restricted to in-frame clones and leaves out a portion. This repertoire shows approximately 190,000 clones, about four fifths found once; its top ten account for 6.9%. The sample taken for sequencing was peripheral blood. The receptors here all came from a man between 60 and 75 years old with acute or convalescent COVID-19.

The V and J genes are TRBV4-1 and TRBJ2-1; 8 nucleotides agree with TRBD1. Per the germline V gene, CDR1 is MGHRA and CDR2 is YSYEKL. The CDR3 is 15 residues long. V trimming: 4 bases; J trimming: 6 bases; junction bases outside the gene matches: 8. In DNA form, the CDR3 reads TGCGCCAGCAGCCGAGAACAGGGGGAATTCAATGAGCAGTTCTTC. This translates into CASSREQGEFNEQFF.

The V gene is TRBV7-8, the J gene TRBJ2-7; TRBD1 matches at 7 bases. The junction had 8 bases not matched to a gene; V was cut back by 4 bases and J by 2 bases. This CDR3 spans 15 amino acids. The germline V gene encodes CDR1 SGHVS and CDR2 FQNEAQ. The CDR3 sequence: CASSYGTAQTYEQYF. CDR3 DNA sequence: TGTGCCAGCAGCTACGGGACAGCCCAAACCTACGAGCAGTACTTC.

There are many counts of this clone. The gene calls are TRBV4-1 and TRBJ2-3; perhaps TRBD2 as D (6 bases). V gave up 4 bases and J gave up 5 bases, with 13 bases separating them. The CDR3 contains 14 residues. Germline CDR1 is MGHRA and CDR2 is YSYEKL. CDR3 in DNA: TGCGCCAGCAGCCCCTCCCTAGCGTTAGATACGCAGTATTTT. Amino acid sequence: CASSPSLALDTQYF.

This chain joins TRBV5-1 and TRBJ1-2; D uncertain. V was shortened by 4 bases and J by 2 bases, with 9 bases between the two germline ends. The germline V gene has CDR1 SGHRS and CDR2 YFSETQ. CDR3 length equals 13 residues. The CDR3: CASSRDKNYGYTF. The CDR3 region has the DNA TGCGCCAGCAGCCGTGACAAGAACTATGGCTACACCTTC.

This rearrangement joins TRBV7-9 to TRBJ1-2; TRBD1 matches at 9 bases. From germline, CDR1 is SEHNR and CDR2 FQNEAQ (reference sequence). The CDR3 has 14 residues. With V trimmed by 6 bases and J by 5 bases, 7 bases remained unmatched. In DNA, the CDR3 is TGTGCCAGCAGTTATGGACAGGGGCGATATGGCTACACCTTC. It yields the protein CASSYGQGRYGYTF.

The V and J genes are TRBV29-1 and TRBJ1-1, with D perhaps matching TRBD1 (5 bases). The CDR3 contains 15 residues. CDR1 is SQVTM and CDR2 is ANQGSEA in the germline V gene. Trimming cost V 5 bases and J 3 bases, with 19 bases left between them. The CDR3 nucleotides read TGCAGCGTTAGACAGCTCTACGGTTCGGACACTGAAGCTTTCTTT. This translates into CSVRQLYGSDTEAFF.

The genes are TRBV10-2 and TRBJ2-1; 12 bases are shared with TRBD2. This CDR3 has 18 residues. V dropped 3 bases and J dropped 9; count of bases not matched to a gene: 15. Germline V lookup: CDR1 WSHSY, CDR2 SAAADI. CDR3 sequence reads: CASSDLGNPSGRAGEQFF. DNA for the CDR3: TGCGCCAGCAGTGACTTGGGGAATCCTAGCGGGAGGGCCGGTGAGCAGTTCTTC.

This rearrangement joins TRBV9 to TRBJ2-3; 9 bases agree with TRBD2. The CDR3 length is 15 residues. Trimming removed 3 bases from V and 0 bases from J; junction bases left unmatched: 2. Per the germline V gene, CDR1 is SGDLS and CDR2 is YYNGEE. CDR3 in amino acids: CASSDSGGSTDTQYF. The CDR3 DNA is TGTGCCAGCAGCGATAGCGGGGGCAGCACAGATACGCAGTATTTT.

As DNA, the CDR3 is TGTGCCAGCAGCCAAGAAAGGGGGGGCGGGGACTACGAGCAGTACTTC. It encodes CASSQERGGGDYEQYF. The chain links TRBV4-2 to TRBJ2-7; D is perhaps TRBD2 (7 bases). The CDR3 runs to 16 residues. Germline values: CDR1 LGHNA, CDR2 YNFKEQ. V lost 0 bases to trimming and J lost 3 bases, with 15 bases between them.

Here the CDR3 reads CASSNKIGVGELFF. For the CDR3, the DNA is TGTGCCAGCAGTAATAAGATAGGGGTCGGGGAGCTGTTTTTT. This chain uses TRBV7-3 with TRBJ2-2; possible D gene TRBD1, 5 bases. Germline CDR1 and CDR2: SGHTA and FQGTGA. This CDR3 spans 14 amino acids. Trimming shortened V by 6 bases and J by 7 bases, and 15 bases separated the two germline ends.

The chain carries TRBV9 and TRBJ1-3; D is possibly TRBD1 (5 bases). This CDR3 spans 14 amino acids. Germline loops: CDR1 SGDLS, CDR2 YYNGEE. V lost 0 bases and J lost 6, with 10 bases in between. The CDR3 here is CASSVEGLKNTIYF. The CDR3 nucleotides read TGTGCCAGCAGCGTAGAGGGGCTAAAAAACACCATATATTTT.

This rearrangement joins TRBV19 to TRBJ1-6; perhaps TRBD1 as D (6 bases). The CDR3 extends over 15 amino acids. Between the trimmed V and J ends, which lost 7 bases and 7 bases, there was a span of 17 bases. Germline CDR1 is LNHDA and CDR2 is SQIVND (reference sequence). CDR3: CASMARGTTNSPLHF. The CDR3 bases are TGTGCCAGTATGGCCAGAGGGACAACAAATTCACCCCTCCACTTT.

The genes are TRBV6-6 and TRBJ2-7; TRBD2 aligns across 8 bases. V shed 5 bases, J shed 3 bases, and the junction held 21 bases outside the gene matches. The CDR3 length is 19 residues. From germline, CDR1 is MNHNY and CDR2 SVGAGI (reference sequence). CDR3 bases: TGTGCCAGCAGTCTCGAGGTGTTTAGCGGGACTACCCGTCACTACGAGCAGTACTTC. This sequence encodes CASSLEVFSGTTRHYEQYF.

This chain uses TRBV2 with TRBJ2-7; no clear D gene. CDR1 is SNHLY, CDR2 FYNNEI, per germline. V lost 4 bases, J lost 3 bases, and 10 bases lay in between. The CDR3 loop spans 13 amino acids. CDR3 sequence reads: CASSGLELYEQYF. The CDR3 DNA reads TGTGCCAGCAGTGGGTTGGAGCTCTACGAGCAGTACTTC.